This TCR beta chain was observed in a study of shared clonotypes between healthy human individuals. Study at large: Every donor yielded three CD4 naive, three CD4 memory, two CD8 naive and one CD8 memory plate. Broader study findings: Naive subsets, compared against memory subsets, generally had larger estimated richness values.

The CDR3 totals 18 residues. V was pared by 2 bases and J by 0 bases, with 18 bases between. CDR1 and CDR2 from the germline V gene are PRHDT and FYEKMQ (reference sequence). Donors had no recently reported acute infections or vaccinations and were HIV-negative. Adult Caucasians living in Nashville, Tennessee made up all of the donors. Sequencing was performed with immunoSEQ multiplex PCR; in TCRdb, only in-frame clones are kept and a portion is missing. There are approximately 640,000 clones in the sample; 55% to 75% occur only once, and under 2% lies in the top ten. Notes on this clone: Its antigen is unknown.

The origin of this receptor is a woman aged 25-40 years in good health. The sequencing input was memory CD4+ T cells sorted from blood. Subset in this sample: CD45RA-negative fraction. This sequence joins TRBV13 and TRBJ2-3, with a possible D match to TRBD2 (6 bases). The CDR3 sequence: CASSLWTSLAESTDTQYF. CDR3 DNA sequence: TGTGCCAGCAGCTTATGGACCTCCTTAGCGGAGAGCACAGATACGCAGTATTTT. Variable domain in full (rest from reference TRBV13 and TRBJ2-3): AAGVIQSPRHLIKEKRETATLKCYPIPRHDTVYWYQQGPGQDPQFLISFYEKMQSDKGSIPDRFSAQQFSDYHSELNMSSLELGDSALYFCASSLWTSLAESTDTQYFGPGTRLTVL.